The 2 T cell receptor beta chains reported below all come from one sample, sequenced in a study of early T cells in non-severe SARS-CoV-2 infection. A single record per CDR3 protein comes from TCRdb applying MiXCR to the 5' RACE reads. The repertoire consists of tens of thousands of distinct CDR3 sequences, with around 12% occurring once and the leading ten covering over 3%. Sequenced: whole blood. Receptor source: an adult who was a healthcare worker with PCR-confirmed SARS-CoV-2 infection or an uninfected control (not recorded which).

The CDR3 DNA follows: TGTGCCAGCAGCCAAGGCTACGAGCAGTACTTC. Its translation is CASSQGYEQYF. The gene calls are TRBV3-1 and TRBJ2-7, with unresolved D. The CDR3 extends over 11 amino acids. Germline V gene lookup returns CDR1 LGHDT and CDR2 YNNKEL (reference sequence). V was shortened by 1 base and J by 3 bases, with 1 base between the two germline ends.

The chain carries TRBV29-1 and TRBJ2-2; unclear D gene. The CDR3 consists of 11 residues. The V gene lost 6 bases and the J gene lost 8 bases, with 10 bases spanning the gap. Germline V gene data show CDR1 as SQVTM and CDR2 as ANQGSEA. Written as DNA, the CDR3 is TGCAGCGTCCCTATGGCGGGGGAGCTGTTTTTT. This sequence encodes CSVPMAGELFF.